The 27 T cell receptor beta chains presented below share a single source sample, sequenced in a study of blood T cells in healthy people across ages. For the second PCR, which ran for about 7 to 12 cycles, a sample-barcoded 5' primer and a J-beta primer mix were used. MiXCR was run by TCRdb on the 5' RACE reads, yielding one entry per CDR3 protein. The table has 1.5 million or so distinct CDR3 sequences, around 42% seen once; the top ten hold approximately 7.9%. The sample taken for sequencing was blood. These receptors were collected from a woman aged 18-29 years in good health.

J is TRBJ2-7 and V is TRBV2; D unresolved. Germline-derived CDR1 and CDR2 are SNHLY and FYNNEI. There are 11 residues in the CDR3. V dropped 8 bases and J dropped 7 bases, with 12 bases sitting between them. DNA of the CDR3: TGTGCCAGCGGAGTAGGGTTAGAGCAGTACTTC. As protein: CASGVGLEQYF. Full variable domain (rest looked up from reference TRBV2 and TRBJ2-7): EPEVTQTPSHQVTQMGQEVILRCVPISNHLYFYWYRQILGQKVEFLVSFYNNEISEKSEIFDDQFSVERPDGSNFTLKIRSTKLEDSAMYFCASGVGLEQYFGPGTRLTVT.

The gene calls are TRBV27 and TRBJ2-3, with D possibly matching TRBD2 (6 bases). V gave up 4 bases and J gave up 4 bases, with 12 bases separating them. The CDR3 has 14 amino acids. CDR1 and CDR2 (germline): MNHEY, SMNVEV (reference sequence). Here the CDR3 DNA reads TGTGCCAGCAGTTCGGGGACTCCCCCAGATACGCAGTATTTT. Its protein is CASSSGTPPDTQYF.

V is TRBV6-1 and J is TRBJ2-3; D gene ambiguous. V shed 6 bases and J shed 0 bases, with 22 bases lying between them. The CDR3 has 18 amino acids. Germline V gene data show CDR1 as MNHNS and CDR2 as SASEGT. The CDR3 region has the DNA TGTGCCAGCAGCCTACCCACATCCGGACGGATAAGCACAGATACGCAGTATTTT. This sequence encodes CASSLPTSGRISTDTQYF.

This chain uses TRBV11-2 with TRBJ1-1; D call uncertain. The germline V gene encodes CDR1 SGHAT and CDR2 FQNNGV. Trimming took off 7 bases at V and 1 base at J, with 10 bases between the two ends. CDR3 size: 13 residues. In DNA form, the CDR3 reads TGTGCCAGCAAGCGGCAGCCGAACACTGAAGCTTTCTTT. The encoded protein is CASKRQPNTEAFF. The variable domain in full, completed from reference TRBV11-2 and TRBJ1-1, reads EAGVAQSPRYKIIEKRQSVAFWCNPISGHATLYWYQQILGQGPKLLIQFQNNGVVDDSQLPKDRFSAERLKGVDSTLKIQPAKLEDSAVYLCASKRQPNTEAFFGQGTRLTVV.

A remark on this clonotype: One junction end does not reproduce the germline sequence, and a read error may be involved. The V gene is TRBV11-2, the J gene TRBJ2-3, with 8 bases identical to TRBD1. The V gene's germline CDR1 is SGHAT and CDR2 FQNNGV. CDR3 length: 15 residues. The CDR3 nucleotides read TGTGCCAGCGCAGGGGACAGGTCTAGCACAGATACGCAATATTTT. As protein: CASAGDRSSTDTQYF.

The chain uses TRBV5-1 and TRBJ2-1; 8 nucleotides match TRBD2. The CDR3 is 14 amino acids. After removal of 0 bases from V and 9 bases from J, the junction contained 5 bases not matched to a gene. CDR1 is SGHRS, CDR2 YFSETQ, per germline. In nucleotides, the CDR3 is TGCGCCAGCAGCTTGGACAGGGCGGGGGGTGAGCAGTTCTTC. It specifies CASSLDRAGGEQFF.

The chain is built from TRBV6-1 and TRBJ1-3; unclear D gene. Germline CDR1 is MNHNS and CDR2 is SASEGT. Between the trimmed V and J ends, which lost 7 bases and 0 bases, there was a span of 10 bases. The CDR3 length is 14 residues. As DNA, the CDR3 is TGTGCCAGCAATCTGCGTTACTCTGGAAACACCATATATTTT. It is translated as CASNLRYSGNTIYF.

V gene TRBV2 combines with J gene TRBJ1-2; 10 bases match TRBD1. The CDR3 consists of 16 residues. J lost 4 bases, V lost 7 bases, and 12 bases had no gene match. Germline lookup yields CDR1 SNHLY and CDR2 FYNNEI. CDR3 in DNA: TGTGCCAGCACTGGGGACAGGGGAAGGGGAGTCTATGGCTACACCTTC. This gives the protein CASTGDRGRGVYGYTF.

This chain joins TRBV12-3 or TRBV12-4 and TRBJ2-3; 11 bases are a match to TRBD2. The junction had 3 bases not matched to a gene; V was cut back by 3 bases and J by 4 bases. This CDR3 is built from 15 residues. For the CDR3, the DNA is TGTGCCAGCAGTTTCTCTAGCGGGAGGTCAGATACGCAGTATTTT. It codes for CASSFSSGRSDTQYF.

The chain is built from TRBV3-1 and TRBJ1-2; no definite D call. Germline V gives CDR1 LGHDT, CDR2 YNNKEL (reference sequence). The CDR3 contains 17 residues. V lost 2 bases and J 6 bases, leaving 22 bases between the germline ends. The CDR3 spells CASSQRNTGSNDHGYTF. The DNA for the CDR3 is TGTGCCAGCAGCCAAAGGAATACCGGGTCCAATGACCATGGCTACACCTTC.

There are a few counts of this clonotype. The chain has TRBV4-1 and TRBJ2-1; 9 bases line up with TRBD2. The germline gives CDR1 MGHRA, CDR2 YSYEKL. After removal of 7 bases from V and 4 bases from J, the junction contained 8 bases not matched to a gene. This CDR3 region has 15 residues. The CDR3 protein is CASTIGLALYNEQFF. The CDR3 DNA reads as TGCGCCAGCACCATCGGACTAGCGTTGTACAATGAGCAGTTCTTC.

This clonotype was observed a handful of times. The chain uses TRBV29-1 and TRBJ1-1, with D unresolved. Germline CDR1 is SQVTM and CDR2 is ANQGSEA. Between the trimmed V and J ends, which lost 4 bases and 7 bases, there was a span of 10 bases. This CDR3 region has 11 residues. The CDR3 here is CSVGTAYEAFF. Here the CDR3 DNA reads TGCAGCGTTGGGACGGCATATGAAGCTTTCTTT.

CDR3 bases: TGCAGTGCTAGTTCGGTGCGGACTAGCACAGATACGCAGTATTTT. It translates to CSASSVRTSTDTQYF. The rearrangement links TRBV20-1 to TRBJ2-3, with a weak D call TRBD2 (5 bases). The CDR3 loop spans 15 amino acids. Germline assignment: CDR1 DFQATT and CDR2 SNEGSKA (reference sequence). V lost 3 bases to trimming and J lost 0 bases, with 13 bases between them.

This clonotype has more than one count but fewer than ten. The chain employs TRBV4-1 and TRBJ1-6; D gene uncertain. Germline values: CDR1 MGHRA, CDR2 YSYEKL. V lost 1 base and J 9 bases, leaving 4 bases between the germline ends. The CDR3 runs to 12 residues. The CDR3 loop reads CASSQGRSPLHF. The DNA of the CDR3 is TGCGCCAGCAGCCAAGGACGTTCACCCCTCCACTTT.

This clonotype was counted a few times. V is TRBV20-1 and J is TRBJ2-5; either TRBD1 or TRBD2 may supply D (5 bases each). With 5 bases removed from V and 2 bases from J, the gap between germline ends came to 18 bases. CDR3 length: 15 residues. Germline lookup yields CDR1 DFQATT and CDR2 SNEGSKA (reference sequence). CDR3 protein: CSAPAGTGRQETQYF. In nucleotides, the CDR3 is TGCAGTGCTCCCGCGGGCACAGGTAGACAAGAGACCCAGTACTTC.

The chain carries TRBV20-1 and TRBJ2-7; no clear D. The CDR3 sequence is 12 residues long. Per the germline V gene, CDR1 is DFQATT and CDR2 is SNEGSKA (reference sequence). With 3 bases removed from V and 3 bases from J, the gap between germline ends came to 9 bases. CDR3 protein: CSARRRSYEQYF. CDR3 sequence (DNA): TGCAGTGCTAGGCGCAGAAGCTACGAGCAGTACTTC.

This clonotype has just a few counts. This sequence joins TRBV5-1 and TRBJ2-3; 7 bases map to TRBD2. The CDR3 consists of 15 residues. Germline assignment: CDR1 SGHRS and CDR2 YFSETQ. After removal of 1 base from V and 5 bases from J, the junction contained 7 bases not matched to a gene. This CDR3 reads CASSLLRGMVDTQYF. The CDR3 DNA is TGCGCCAGCAGCTTGTTGCGGGGGATGGTAGATACGCAGTATTTT.

CDR3 residues: CASSVFRQGAFYGYTF. CDR3 bases: TGTGCCAGCAGCGTCTTTAGACAGGGGGCGTTCTATGGCTACACCTTC. This chain uses TRBV9 with TRBJ1-2; 10 bases align to TRBD1. Unmatched junction bases numbered 8, after V lost 2 bases and J lost 4 bases. The CDR3 is made up of 16 amino acids. Germline loops: CDR1 SGDLS, CDR2 YYNGEE.

This clonotype was counted between two and nine times. The DNA for the CDR3 is TGTGCCAGCAGCCGGGGACAGTACGAAGAGGGCTACACCTTC. Its protein product is CASSRGQYEEGYTF. V gene TRBV7-9 combines with J gene TRBJ1-2; 7 bases are shared with TRBD1. V was clipped by 5 bases and J by 8 bases; unmatched bases: 11. This CDR3 comprises 14 residues. Looked up from germline, CDR1 is SEHNR and CDR2 is FQNEAQ (reference sequence).

This chain connects TRBV6-6 to TRBJ2-7; D not certain. The CDR3 has 12 residues. V was trimmed by 4 bases and J by 7 bases, leaving 11 bases between them. CDR1 and CDR2 (germline): MNHNY, SVGAGI (reference sequence). Here the CDR3 reads CASSSIDWEQYF. The DNA for the CDR3 is TGTGCCAGCAGTTCGATCGACTGGGAGCAGTACTTC.

There are many counts of this clonotype. This chain uses TRBV12-3 or TRBV12-4 with TRBJ2-3, with 8 bases identical to TRBD2. V trimming: 6 bases; J trimming: 0 bases; junction bases outside the gene matches: 5. CDR3 length: 15 residues. The CDR3 nucleotides are TGTGCCAGCAGCCGGGGGGGGACTAGCACAGATACGCAGTATTTT. Translating gives CASSRGGTSTDTQYF.

The V and J genes are TRBV7-6 and TRBJ1-1; 8 positions agree with TRBD1. This CDR3 region has 18 residues. Trimming removed 8 bases from V and 4 bases from J; junction bases left unmatched: 21. The germline V gene has CDR1 SGHVS and CDR2 FNYEAQ. This chain's CDR3 is CASDLPAVRGRYLTEAFF. The CDR3, as DNA: TGTGCCAGCGACCTTCCGGCGGTCAGGGGGCGTTATCTCACTGAAGCTTTCTTT.

V usage is TRBV2 and J usage is TRBJ2-3; 12 nucleotides match TRBD1. CDR1 SNHLY and CDR2 FYNNEI come from the germline V gene. Trimming removed 5 bases from V and 6 bases from J; junction bases left unmatched: 6. This CDR3 is 15 amino acids long. The CDR3 nucleotides read TGTGCCAGCAGTCTACCGGGACAGGGGGCTGATACGCAGTATTTT. Translation gives CASSLPGQGADTQYF.

This clonotype occurred once. DNA for the CDR3: TGTGCCAGCAGCCCTTGGGGGAGTTTGATGGAGACCCAGTACTTC. Translating gives CASSPWGSLMETQYF. V and J are TRBV2 and TRBJ2-5; D tentatively fits TRBD1 or TRBD2 (5 bases each). Trimming took off 6 bases at V and 5 bases at J, with 19 bases between the two ends. The V gene's germline CDR1 is SNHLY and CDR2 FYNNEI. The CDR3 spans 15 residues.

This clonotype was counted only a few times. The chain couples TRBV6-1 to TRBJ2-3, with D unresolved. The CDR3 length is 11 residues. Germline lookup yields CDR1 MNHNS and CDR2 SASEGT. V lost 2 bases and J lost 6, with 3 bases in between. The CDR3 sequence: CASSEWDTQYF. The DNA for the CDR3 is TGTGCCAGCAGTGAATGGGATACGCAGTATTTT.

This clonotype was seen repeatedly, ten times or more. This sequence joins TRBV6-1 and TRBJ2-1; D not resolved. This CDR3 is built from 11 residues. Trimming took off 4 bases at V and 4 bases at J, with 2 bases between the two ends. Germline-derived CDR1 and CDR2 are MNHNS and SASEGT. For the CDR3, the DNA is TGTGCCAGCAGTGTTTACAATGAGCAGTTCTTC. As protein: CASSVYNEQFF.

This clonotype was recorded at least ten times. CDR3 nucleotides: TGTGCCAGCAGTCCCGGACTCATCTCCTACGAGCAGTACTTC. Its translation is CASSPGLISYEQYF. The chain recombines TRBV7-2 with TRBJ2-7; maybe TRBD2 (5 bases). V lost 6 bases to trimming and J lost 0 bases, with 12 bases between them. The CDR3 runs to 14 residues. Germline CDR1 is SGHTA and CDR2 is FQGNSA.